Listed below are T cell receptor beta chains from one sample, sequenced in a study of human T cells and chemical hapten exposure. TCRdb itself ran the RACE reads through MiXCR, one entry per CDR3 protein. This sample carries around 100,000 distinct CDR3 sequences, 9.5% to 14% of them seen once, and the ten largest clones take 3.1%. The sequences come from whole blood, collected in connection with sensitization to the hapten diphenylcyclopropenone (DPC). These receptors were taken from a woman aged 55 to 70 with alopecia areata. Some clones in this sample may be carry-over from other donors' samples. The conserved cysteine and the conserved F or W are not part of the CDR3 here.

J | V | CDR3
TRBJ2-7 | TRBV25-1 | ASSKYAGGFDEQY
TRBJ1-1 | TRBV20-1 | SASKYRTRAF
TRBJ2-7 | TRBV29-1 | SVGRDSLEQY
TRBJ2-3 | TRBV7-2 | ASSLYSGVDTDTQY
TRBJ2-3 | TRBV15 | ATSRDLQGSMDTQY
TRBJ1-5 | TRBV18 | ASSPELGQPQH
TRBJ1-6 | TRBV7-9 | ASSQDSSGSNSSPLH
TRBJ2-6 | TRBV29-1 | SVGGTGANVLT
TRBJ2-7 | TRBV6-2/TRBV6-3 | ASSYGGAKGNEQY
TRBJ2-2 | TRBV5-1 | ASLWGSMDTGELF
TRBJ2-1 | TRBV18 | ASSPLLGRNNEQF
TRBJ1-2 | TRBV20-1 | SGTDYRVSAYGYT
TRBJ2-7 | TRBV5-1 | ASSSTGHEQY
TRBJ2-7 | TRBV20-1 | SAGGLAGGYEQY
TRBJ2-3 | TRBV29-1 | SVRGSDTQY
TRBJ2-1 | TRBV3-1 | ASSQVGPGAGYNEQF
TRBJ1-1 | TRBV19 | ASSPPQGPEAF
TRBJ1-5 | TRBV6-1 | ASSEPGASNQPQH
TRBJ1-5 | TRBV20-1 | SASLQGGNQPQH
TRBJ1-6 | TRBV20-1 | SARVDGNSPLH
TRBJ1-2 | TRBV18 | ASSPSSQSNYGYT
TRBJ2-5 | TRBV9 | ASSVLSGGGQETQC
TRBJ1-6 | TRBV20-1 | SARDSRRGDDSPLH
TRBJ2-7 | TRBV19 | ASSMDRDRVHEQY
TRBJ1-6 | TRBV19 | ASSIGSWNNSPLH
TRBJ2-5 | TRBV7-8 | ASSQRTLFGETQY
TRBJ1-6 | TRBV5-1 | ASSLSAIGNSPLH
TRBJ1-2 | TRBV3-1 | ASSTSYSNYGYT
TRBJ2-3 | TRBV10-3 | AISSGGDADTQY
TRBJ2-7 | TRBV27 | ASSVAAATGEQY
TRBJ2-1 | TRBV18 | ASSPGASGGHEQF
TRBJ2-5 | TRBV19 | ASSKGFWRGTQETQY
TRBJ2-3 | TRBV7-9 | ASSLGNPTDTQY
TRBJ2-5 | TRBV2 | ASSGGTSRQETQY
TRBJ2-6 | TRBV5-1 | AGSSGVAGANVLT
TRBJ1-5 | TRBV18 | ASSPNPRASIYSNQPQH
TRBJ2-1 | TRBV20-1 | SVASGGINEQF
TRBJ2-3 | TRBV11-2 | ASSTPTQLTDTQY
TRBJ2-7 | TRBV6-2/TRBV6-3 | ASRPTTNYEQY
TRBJ2-5 | TRBV4-2 | ASSQKGGSGTQY
TRBJ2-3 | TRBV5-1 | ASSPGTGHTDTQY
TRBJ2-3 | TRBV29-1 | SVEGQVSDTQY
TRBJ2-1 | TRBV7-9 | ASSLGTHNEQF
TRBJ2-2 | TRBV5-1 | ASSSQGARNTGELF
TRBJ1-5 | TRBV29-1 | SVLDRGSNQPQH
TRBJ2-1 | TRBV20-1 | SASRGRNNEQF
TRBJ1-6 | TRBV2 | ASNFEGQGAFSPLH
TRBJ1-5 | TRBV19 | ASSQGPYSNQPQH